This T cell receptor (beta chain) was identified in a study of blood T cell repertoires in COVID-19 (dated by TCRdb to about 2020). In terms of the full investigation: Samples from collaborators originated in the United States, Italy and Spain and spanned both the acute and convalescent phases of COVID-19. The material from the prospective study consisted of cDNA or gDNA derived from T cells, B-cell-depleted T cells, or PBMCs. The dataset comprised deeply sampled blood TCRbeta repertoires from subjects exposed to, actively infected with, or recovered from COVID-19. The repertoires were made available in a free public database intended to serve as a resource for research on the immune response to SARS-CoV-2. The samples were drawn from the first 160 participants of the ongoing ImmuneRACE study and from about 1,200 subjects provided by 6 global collaborators. Nearly every sample came with metadata listing a de-identified subject ID, COVID-19 status, age in years and sex. HLA class I and class II types, where available, came from metadata supplied by the sample provider rather than from assay-based typing.

About this clone: Its antigen remains unidentified. No much larger clonotype is one base removed from it; base qualities were not supplied.

Looking up the germline V gene (reference sequence) yields CDR1 MNHEY and CDR2 SMNVEV. The CDR3 runs 21 amino acids, cysteine and phenylalanine included. Only the CDR3 DNA is retained, 63 bases long and in frame from the first base. V trim: 7 bases; J trim: 4 bases; unmatched bases: 27. Points the paper makes about the study in general: The quantity of clinical and demographic metadata differed by source and by participant and was supplied without curation.

Whole blood was collected in K2EDTA tubes by collaborating institutions according to the institutions' own protocols. For TCRbeta analysis, collaborators shipped samples as frozen whole blood, isolated PBMCs, or DNA extracted from either of those sample types. TCRbeta CDR3 regions were amplified from genomic DNA using the immunoSEQ Assay, a bias-controlled multiplex PCR. In the original analysis: Nucleated cell counts per sample were estimated from amplification of reference gene primers within the assay. To quantify the absolute abundance of each unique TCRbeta CDR3 rearrangement, sequence reads were collapsed and filtered. Productive Simpson clonality was computed per sample as the square root of Simpson's diversity index over productive rearrangements. What TCRdb holds here is the immuneACCESS table cut down to in-frame rearrangements. Part of the clones is not present; checked against another copy, under half of the missing clones reflect an unresolved V gene, and the others are unexplained. V and J calls plus clone size are reproduced from that table; the DNA served to infer D and trimming. The sample table holds about 110,000 clones, of which about four fifths were seen once. Of the sample, about 40% falls within the top ten clones.

Sequencing was done on a sample of peripheral blood. The chain is made from TRBV27 and TRBJ1-5, with 8 central nucleotides matching TRBD1. The TCR was taken from a man aged 80 or over with acute or convalescent COVID-19. This receptor carries the CDR3 CASTLWTGNQSSRTGNQPQHF. The DNA sequence follows: TGTGCCAGCACCCTTTGGACAGGGAATCAGAGCTCGAGGACAGGGAATCAGCCCCAGCATTTT.